This T cell receptor (beta chain) emerged from a study of cytomegalovirus exposure and HLA in healthy donors. Notes on the study in general: A later analysis showed TCR association rates differing by HLA locus, peaking at DRB1 and lowest at HLA-C. Later analysis associated a missense DCLRE1C variant with TCR beta V- and J-gene trimming. When a later analysis was performed, an Asian-associated ancestry cluster reportedly had fewer N-insertions than the approximately 600-donor mean. There were around 160 TCR beta chains listed as cytomegalovirus-associated.

Germline CDR1 is SEHNR and CDR2 is FQNEAQ (reference sequence). The CDR3 extends over 13 amino acids. The V gene lost 0 bases and the J gene lost 3 bases, with 6 bases spanning the gap. This clone showed up just once. Its antigen remains unidentified. Primers for the PCR totalled 60 Vbeta and 13 Jbeta. Here immunoSEQ multiplex PCR was the method, and the copy in TCRdb shows in-frame clones only, minus some. The table records 150,000 to 200,000 clones, roughly four fifths of them present only once. The rearrangement links TRBV7-9 to TRBJ2-7; D is perhaps TRBD2 (6 bases). The sample comprised PBMCs. The receptor's source is a man between 18 and 35 years old in good health and CMV-seronegative. The CDR3 DNA is TGTGCCAGCAGCTTAGCGGGACTCTACGAGCAGTACTTC. Encoded protein: CASSLAGLYEQYF.